Listed below are T cell receptor beta chains from one sample, sequenced in a study of tumor-infiltrating lymphocytes in primary liver carcinoma. TCRdb ran MiXCR on the multiplex PCR reads and lists one entry per CDR3 protein. The sample contains over 95,000 distinct CDR3 sequences, almost 70% of which appear only once. Sequencing was done on a sample of liver tumor tissue from sampling region 5. The receptor source for this set is a woman aged 55-70 years with primary liver carcinoma and hepatitis B virus infection. Each CDR3 is given with its conserved first and last residue. The D gene is left open where the match is weak. Clone sizes are given selectively: once, few, many, or a class where the clone is expanded.

clone size	D gene	V gene	J gene	CDR3 DNA	CDR3 protein
-	TRBD2	TRBV11-2	TRBJ2-3	TGTGTCAGCAGCTCAGCGGGAGTAGGGGATACGCAGTATTTT	CVSSSAGVGDTQYF
few	-	TRBV2	TRBJ1-1	TGTGCCACCACGCTAGAACCGAGGAACACTGAAGCTTTCTTT	CATTLEPRNTEAFF
-	-	TRBV2	TRBJ2-5	TGTGCCAGCAGTGATAAGAACAAGGAAGAGACCCAGTACTTC	CASSDKNKEETQYF
-	-	TRBV11-3	TRBJ2-2	TGTGCCAGCAGCTTAGAAAAAGGGAACACCGGGGAGCTGCTTTTT	CASSLEKGNTGELLF
-	-	TRBV18	TRBJ2-3	TGTGCCAGCTCACCAGCAGATACGCAGTATTTT	CASSPADTQYF
-	-	TRBV11-2	TRBJ2-1	TGTACCAGCAGCTTACGACCGGAACAGAGATTCTATAATGAGCAGTTCTTC	CTSSLRPEQRFYNEQFF
many	-	TRBV28	TRBJ1-6	TGTGCCAGCAAGGTCTATAGGGGCATCTCACCCCTCCACTTT	CASKVYRGISPLHF
-	-	TRBV10-3	TRBJ1-1	TGTGTCATCAGTGGCGACCGATTCATGAACACTAAAGCTTTCTTT	CVISGDRFMNTKAFF
many	TRBD1	TRBV12-3/TRBV12-4	TRBJ1-2	TGTGCCAGCAGCCCCGGACAGGGTCGTCATGGCTACACCTTC	CASSPGQGRHGYTF
-	-	TRBV6-1	TRBJ2-5	TGTGCCAGCAGTCTAACATGGGGCACAGAGACCCAGTACTTC	CASSLTWGTETQYF
-	-	TRBV12-3/TRBV12-4	TRBJ1-1	TGTGCCAGCGTTGTGGGGATGGGAACTGAAGCTTTCTTT	CASVVGMGTEAFF
-	-	TRBV5-1	TRBJ2-2	TGCACCAGCAGCTTGGGGGGCACCCAAACGTCGGAGCTGTTTTTT	CTSSLGGTQTSELFF
-	-	TRBV11-2	TRBJ1-2	TGTGCCAGCAGCTTTGACGGGGGAGATGGCTACACCTTC	CASSFDGGDGYTF
-	-	TRBV11-1	TRBJ2-2	TGTGCCAGGAGCGCCCGGCCATTCCTAGTTAACATCAGGGAGCTGTTTTTT	CARSARPFLVNIRELFF
-	TRBD2	TRBV6-6	TRBJ2-7	TGTGCCAGCAGACAGGATAGGTCTGGGGACTACGAGCAATACTTC	CASRQDRSGDYEQYF
-	TRBD2	TRBV4-2	TRBJ2-1	TGTGCCAGCAGCCAGTCGGGACTAGCGGGAGGTGGTGCGCAGTTCTTC	CASSQSGLAGGGAQFF
once	-	TRBV11-2	TRBJ1-6	TGTGCCAGCAGCCTCTCTCTTGGTTCACCCCTCCACTTT	CASSLSLGSPLHF
-	-	TRBV5-5	TRBJ2-2	-	CASSFGEGNVGELFF
few	-	TRBV21-1	TRBJ2-3	TGTGCCAGCAGCAAAGCCCAGAGATCAGATACGCAGTATTTT	CASSKAQRSDTQYF
-	-	TRBV7-3	TRBJ2-5	TGTGCCAGCAGCCCCGGTGTAAGGGAGACCCAGTACTTC	CASSPGVRETQYF
-	TRBD2	TRBV4-2	TRBJ2-3	TGTGCCAGCAGCCAATTGGGACTAGCGGGAGGGCCGAATACGCAGTGTTTT	CASSQLGLAGGPNTQCF
-	-	TRBV28	TRBJ1-6	TGTGTCAGCAGTCCGGGACGTACAAATTCACCCCTCCACTTT	CVSSPGRTNSPLHF
few	-	TRBV7-9	TRBJ1-2	TGTGCCAGCAGCTTAGAGGGCAGTAACTATGGCTACACCTTC	CASSLEGSNYGYTF
few	-	TRBV24-1	TRBJ2-7	TGTGCCACCAGTGATTCAGGCGGGAACAGTAGGTACGAGCAGTACTTC	CATSDSGGNSRYEQYF
-	-	TRBV11-2	TRBJ2-7	TGTGCCAGTAGTTACCTTGCCTACGATCAGTACTTC	CASSYLAYDQYF
-	TRBD1	TRBV12-3/TRBV12-4	TRBJ1-2	TGTGCCAGCAGCCGGGGACAGGGCTTGTATGGCTACACCTTC	CASSRGQGLYGYTF
once	TRBD1	TRBV7-9	TRBJ2-5	TGTGACAGCAGCTCGACAGGGCAAGCCCAAGAGACCCAGTACTTC	CDSSSTGQAQETQYF
many	-	TRBV4-1	TRBJ1-2	TGCGCCAGCAGCCAAGACGGGGTTTACTATGGCTACACCTTC	CASSQDGVYYGYTF
-	-	TRBV28	TRBJ1-5	TGCGCCAGCAGAAGGGGACGTAGCGATCAGCCCCAGCATTTT	CASRRGRSDQPQHF
-	TRBD2	TRBV11-2	TRBJ2-2	TGTGCCAGTGGCTTAGATAGTAGGCTAGCGGTCACCGGGGAGCTGTTTTTT	CASGLDSRLAVTGELFF